These 2 T cell receptor beta chains share one sample of origin, sequenced in a study of blood T cell repertoires in COVID-19. TCRdb keeps only in-frame clones here, not all; method: immunoSEQ multiplex PCR. Counted here are roughly 320,000 clones, about 90% occurring once; the ten biggest clones make up about 2%. Sequencing input: peripheral blood. Every receptor here comes from a woman aged 25 to 39 with COVID-19, enrolled during active disease.

The chain employs TRBV5-4 and TRBJ1-3; TRBD1 matches at 8 bases. Germline V gene lookup returns CDR1 SGHNT and CDR2 YYREEE (reference sequence). V was pared by 0 bases and J by 1 base, with 6 bases of the junction left unmatched. CDR3 length: 17 amino acids. The CDR3 DNA reads as TGTGCCAGCAGCTTGGCCAGCGACAGGGGATCTGGAAACACCATATATTTT. This sequence encodes CASSLASDRGSGNTIYF.

The chain has TRBV3-1 (or the pseudogene TRBV3-2) and TRBJ1-1, with 9 bases identical to TRBD1. V was pared by 3 bases and J by 5 bases, with 4 bases of the junction left unmatched. From germline, CDR1 is LGHDT and CDR2 YNNKEL (reference sequence). This CDR3 contains 14 residues. Here the CDR3 reads CASSQHDRGTEAFF. The CDR3 coding sequence is TGTGCCAGCAGCCAGCACGACAGGGGGACTGAAGCTTTCTTT.